This TCR beta chain emerged from a study of T-cell memory formation after mild COVID-19. The wider study: Across donors, TCR clusters were largely donor specific.

TCRdb ran MiXCR on the 5' RACE reads and lists one entry per CDR3 protein. The repertoire holds about 560,000 distinct CDR3 sequences, with over 15% as singletons. This clonotype came up a few times. CDR3 length: 12 residues. Germline V CDR1 and CDR2: MNHEY, SVGAGI. With 7 bases removed from V and 8 bases from J, the gap between germline ends came to 14 bases. The genes are TRBV6-5 and TRBJ1-1; tentatively, D is TRBD1 (5 bases). Sequencing was performed on PBMCs or a T cell subset sorted from them (not recorded which). The sequence derives from an adult woman who had mild COVID-19 (a few samples of this study predate the infection). Cell type and time point are not known. CDR3 coding DNA: TGTGCCAGCACCTCCCAGCGGGACGAAGCTTTCTTT. Encoded protein: CASTSQRDEAFF.